The clone carrying this T cell receptor beta chain was recorded a few times. As yet, its antigen is unknown. This entry belongs to a study of cytotoxic CD8 clonotypes in ibrutinib-treated CLL. The intended depth for sequencing was 1 in 200,000 to 1 in 1 million T cells. Assay: immunoSEQ multiplex PCR; the TCRdb copy retains only in-frame clones and omits some. The sample holds 16,000 or so clones, 65% to 70% seen once. Study-wide results and limits: Clonotypes that were public were uncommon, and they contracted or stayed stable on treatment.

The sample here was PBMCs, taken before ibrutinib treatment. This TCR was sampled from a human donor with chronic lymphocytic leukemia.

The CDR3 sequence: CASSSDPLRNYGYTF. In DNA form, the CDR3 reads TGCGCCAGCAGCTCCGACCCCCTGCGGAACTATGGCTACACCTTC. V is TRBV5-1 and J is TRBJ1-2, with D unresolved. The CDR3 consists of 15 residues. Germline CDR1 SGHRS, CDR2 YFSETQ. V was pared by 3 bases and J by 2 bases, with 14 bases between.